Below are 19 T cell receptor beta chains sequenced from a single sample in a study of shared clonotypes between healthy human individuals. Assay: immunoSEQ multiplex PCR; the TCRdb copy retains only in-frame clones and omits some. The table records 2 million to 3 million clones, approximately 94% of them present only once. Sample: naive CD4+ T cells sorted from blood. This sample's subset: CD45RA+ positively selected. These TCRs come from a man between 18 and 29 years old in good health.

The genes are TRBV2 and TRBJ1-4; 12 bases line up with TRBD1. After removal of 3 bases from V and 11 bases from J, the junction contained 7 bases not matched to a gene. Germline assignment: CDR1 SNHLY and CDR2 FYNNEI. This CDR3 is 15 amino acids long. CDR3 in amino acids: CASSDSPGQGAKLFF. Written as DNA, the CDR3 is TGTGCCAGCAGTGATTCTCCGGGACAGGGGGCGAAACTGTTTTTT.

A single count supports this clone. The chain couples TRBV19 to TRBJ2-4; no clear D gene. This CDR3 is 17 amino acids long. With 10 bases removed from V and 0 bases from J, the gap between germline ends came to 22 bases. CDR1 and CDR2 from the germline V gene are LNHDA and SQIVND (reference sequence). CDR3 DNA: TGTGCCACAGCGCCCGTTTGGGCGGACCAAGCCAAAAACATTCAGTACTTC. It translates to CATAPVWADQAKNIQYF.

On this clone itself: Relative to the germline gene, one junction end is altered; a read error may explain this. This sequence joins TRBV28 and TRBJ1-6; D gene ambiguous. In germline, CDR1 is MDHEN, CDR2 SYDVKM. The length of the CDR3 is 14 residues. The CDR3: CASSRTELASPPHF. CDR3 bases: TGTGCCAGCAGTCGAACAGAATTGGCTTCTCCCCCCCACTTT.

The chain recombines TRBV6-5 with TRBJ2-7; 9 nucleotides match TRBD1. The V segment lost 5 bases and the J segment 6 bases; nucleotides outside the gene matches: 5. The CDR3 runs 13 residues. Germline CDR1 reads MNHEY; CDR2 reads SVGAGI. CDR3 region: CASSGTGLSEQYF. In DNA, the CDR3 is TGTGCCAGCAGTGGGACAGGGTTGTCCGAGCAGTACTTC.

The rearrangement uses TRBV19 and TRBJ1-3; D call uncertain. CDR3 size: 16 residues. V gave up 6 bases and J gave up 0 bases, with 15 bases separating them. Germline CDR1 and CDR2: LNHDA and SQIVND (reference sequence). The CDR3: CASSTFAGVSGNTIYF. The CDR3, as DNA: TGTGCCAGTAGCACCTTCGCAGGAGTCTCTGGAAACACCATATATTTT.

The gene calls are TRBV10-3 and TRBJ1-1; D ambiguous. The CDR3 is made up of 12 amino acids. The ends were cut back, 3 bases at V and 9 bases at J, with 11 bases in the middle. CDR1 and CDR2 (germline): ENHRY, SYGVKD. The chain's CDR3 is CAISEIGLQAFF. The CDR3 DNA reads TGTGCCATCAGTGAAATTGGGCTTCAAGCTTTCTTT.

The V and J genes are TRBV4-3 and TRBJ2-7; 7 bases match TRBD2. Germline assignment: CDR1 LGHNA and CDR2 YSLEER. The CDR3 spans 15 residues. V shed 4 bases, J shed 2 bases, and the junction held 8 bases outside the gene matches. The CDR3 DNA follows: TGCGCCAGCAGCCTCCATAGCGGGCTTACCTACGAGCAGTACTTC. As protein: CASSLHSGLTYEQYF.

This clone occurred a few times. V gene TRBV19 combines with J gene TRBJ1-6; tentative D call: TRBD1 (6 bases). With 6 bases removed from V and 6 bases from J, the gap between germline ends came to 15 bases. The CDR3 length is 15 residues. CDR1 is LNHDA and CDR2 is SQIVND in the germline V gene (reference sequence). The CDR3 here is CASRAITGSNSPLHF. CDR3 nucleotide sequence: TGTGCCAGTAGGGCGATAACAGGGAGTAATTCACCCCTCCACTTT.

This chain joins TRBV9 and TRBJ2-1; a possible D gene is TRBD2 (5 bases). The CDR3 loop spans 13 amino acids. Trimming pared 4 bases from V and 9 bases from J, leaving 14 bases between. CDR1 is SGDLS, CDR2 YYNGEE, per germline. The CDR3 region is CASSNLIGVEQFF. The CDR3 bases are TGTGCCAGCAGCAATCTCATCGGGGTTGAGCAGTTCTTC.

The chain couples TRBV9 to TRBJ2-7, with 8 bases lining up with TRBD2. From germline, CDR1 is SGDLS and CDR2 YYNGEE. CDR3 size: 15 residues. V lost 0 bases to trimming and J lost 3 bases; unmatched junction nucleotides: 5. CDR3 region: CASSVGTSGVYEQYF. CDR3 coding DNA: TGTGCCAGCAGCGTAGGAACTAGCGGAGTCTACGAGCAGTACTTC.

The CDR3 DNA sequence: TGCGCCAGCAGCCGCCTGGGGGGTGACACAGATACGCAGTATTTT. Amino acids: CASSRLGGDTDTQYF. The chain uses TRBV5-1 and TRBJ2-3, with D possibly TRBD2 on 6 matching bases. The CDR3 spans 15 residues. Germline V lookup: CDR1 SGHRS, CDR2 YFSETQ. V was shortened by 4 bases and J by 2 bases, with 14 bases between the two germline ends.

The CDR3 region has the DNA TGCAGCGTCTGGACAGGGGGCCGGGGGGACTACGAGCAGTACTTC. Its translation: CSVWTGGRGDYEQYF. The V gene is TRBV29-1, the J gene TRBJ2-7, with 11 nucleotides matching TRBD1. This CDR3 region has 15 residues. The junction had 10 bases not matched to a gene; V was cut back by 6 bases and J by 3 bases. CDR1 and CDR2 (germline): SQVTM, ANQGSEA.

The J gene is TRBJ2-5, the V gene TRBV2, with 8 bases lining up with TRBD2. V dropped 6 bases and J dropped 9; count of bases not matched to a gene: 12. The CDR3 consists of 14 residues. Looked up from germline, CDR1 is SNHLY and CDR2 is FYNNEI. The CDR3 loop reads CASRDTSGGMAQYF. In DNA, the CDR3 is TGTGCCAGCAGGGATACTAGCGGTGGTATGGCCCAGTACTTC.

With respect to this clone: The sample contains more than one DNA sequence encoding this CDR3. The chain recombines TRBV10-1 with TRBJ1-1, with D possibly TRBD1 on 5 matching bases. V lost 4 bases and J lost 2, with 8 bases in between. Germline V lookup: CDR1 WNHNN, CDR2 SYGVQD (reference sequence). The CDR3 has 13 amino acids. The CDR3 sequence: CASSADRNTEAFF. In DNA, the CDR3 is TGCGCCAGCAGTGCTGACAGAAACACTGAAGCTTTCTTT.

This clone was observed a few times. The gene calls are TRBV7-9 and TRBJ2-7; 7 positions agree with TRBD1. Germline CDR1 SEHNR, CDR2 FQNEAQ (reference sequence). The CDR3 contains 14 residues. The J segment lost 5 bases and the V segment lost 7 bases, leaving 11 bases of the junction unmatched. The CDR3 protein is CASTPLTGVHEQYF. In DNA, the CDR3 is TGTGCCAGCACCCCCCTTACAGGGGTCCACGAGCAGTACTTC. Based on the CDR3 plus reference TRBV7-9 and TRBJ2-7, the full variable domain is DTGVSQNPRHKITKRGQNVTFRCDPISEHNRLYWYRQTLGQGPEFLTYFQNEAQLEKSRLLSDRFSAERPKGSFSTLEIQRTEQGDSAMYLCASTPLTGVHEQYFGPGTRLTVT.

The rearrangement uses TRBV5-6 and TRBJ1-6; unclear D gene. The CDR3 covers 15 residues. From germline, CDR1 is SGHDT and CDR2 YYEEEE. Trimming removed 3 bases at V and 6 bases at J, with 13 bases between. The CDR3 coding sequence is TGTGCCAGCAGCTCACGGGATCCTGGTAATTCACCCCTCCACTTT. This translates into CASSSRDPGNSPLHF.

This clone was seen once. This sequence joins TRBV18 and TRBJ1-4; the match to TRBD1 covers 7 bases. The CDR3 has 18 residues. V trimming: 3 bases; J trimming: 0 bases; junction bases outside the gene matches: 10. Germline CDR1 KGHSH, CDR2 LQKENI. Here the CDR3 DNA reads TGTGCCAGCTCACCGCGCGTCGGGACAGAAGCAACTAATGAAAAACTGTTTTTT. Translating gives CASSPRVGTEATNEKLFF. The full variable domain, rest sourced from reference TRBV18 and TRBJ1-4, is NAGVMQNPRHLVRRRGQEARLRCSPMKGHSHVYWYRQLPEEGLKFMVYLQKENIIDESGMPKERFSAEFPKEGPSILRIQQVVRGDSAAYFCASSPRVGTEATNEKLFFGSGTQLSVL.

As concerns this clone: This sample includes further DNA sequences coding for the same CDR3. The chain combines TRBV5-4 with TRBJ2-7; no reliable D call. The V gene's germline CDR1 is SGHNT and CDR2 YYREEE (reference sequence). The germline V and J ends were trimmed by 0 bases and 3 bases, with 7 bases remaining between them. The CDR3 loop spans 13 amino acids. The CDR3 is CASSLERRYEQYF. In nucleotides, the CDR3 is TGTGCCAGCAGCTTGGAACGTCGCTACGAGCAGTACTTC.

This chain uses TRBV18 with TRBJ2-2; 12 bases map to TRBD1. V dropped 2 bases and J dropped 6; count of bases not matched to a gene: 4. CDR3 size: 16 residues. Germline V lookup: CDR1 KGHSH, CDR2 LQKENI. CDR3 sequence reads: CASSPMGTGGSGELFF. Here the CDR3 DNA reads TGTGCCAGCTCACCAATGGGGACAGGGGGCTCCGGGGAGCTGTTTTTT.